Listed here is a single T cell receptor (beta chain). The CDR3 consists of 12 residues. Looked up from germline, CDR1 is SNHLY and CDR2 is FYNNEI. These data belong to a study of monozygotic twins with inflammatory bowel disease. Total RNA amounting to 3,000 to 4,500 ng went into each TCR library. The cDNA of both the TCRalpha and TCRbeta chains was subjected to two nested PCRs of around 15 and 9 cycles. No DNA is given; TCRdb re-called the 5' RACE reads and lists each CDR3 protein once. In all, the sample yields about 420,000 distinct CDR3 sequences. J is TRBJ1-2 and V is TRBV2. This TCR derives from a human donor with ulcerative colitis or Crohn's disease, or a healthy co-twin of an affected twin (not recorded which). Specimen: blood. The CDR3 here is CASKAGPYGYTF.